This T cell receptor beta chain was captured in a study of CD8+CD57+ T cells in acquired aplastic anemia. This CDR3 comprises 11 residues. Germline values: CDR1 ENHRY, CDR2 SYGVKD. V was shortened by 8 bases and J by 6 bases, with 11 bases between the two germline ends. For CDR3 and TCR beta VDJ profiling, genomic DNA was the template used. TCRdb called the reads again in MiXCR, with one record for every CDR3 protein. The sample includes about half a million distinct CDR3 sequences, approximately 33% of them seen just once. In patients chosen for sequencing, flow cytometry had shown CD8+CD57+ cell expansion.

This receptor was taken from a human donor with aplastic anemia. The sequencing sample was made of sorted CD4+, CD8+, or CD8+CD57+ T cells (not recorded which) from PBMCs. The gene calls are TRBV10-3 and TRBJ2-7; unclear D gene. Written as DNA, the CDR3 is TGTGCCATCGGGGTGACGGCCGAGCAGTACTTC. As protein: CAIGVTAEQYF.